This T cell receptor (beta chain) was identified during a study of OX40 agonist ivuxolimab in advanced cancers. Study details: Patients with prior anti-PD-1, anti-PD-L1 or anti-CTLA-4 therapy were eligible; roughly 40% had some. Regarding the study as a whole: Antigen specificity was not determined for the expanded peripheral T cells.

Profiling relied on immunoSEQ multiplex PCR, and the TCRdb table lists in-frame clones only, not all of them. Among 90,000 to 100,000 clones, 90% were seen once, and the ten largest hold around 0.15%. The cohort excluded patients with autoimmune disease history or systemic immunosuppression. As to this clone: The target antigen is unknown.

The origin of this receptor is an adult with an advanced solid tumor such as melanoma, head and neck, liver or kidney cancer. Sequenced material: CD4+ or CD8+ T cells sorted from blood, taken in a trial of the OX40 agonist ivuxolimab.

CDR3 protein: CASSFAGYSNQPQHF. The CDR3 bases are TGTGCCAGCAGTTTTGCGGGATATAGCAATCAGCCCCAGCATTTT. The chain links TRBV27 to TRBJ1-5; D is undetermined. Germline-derived CDR1 and CDR2 are MNHEY and SMNVEV (reference sequence). Trimming removed 3 bases from V and 0 bases from J, with 9 bases in between. CDR3 length equals 15 residues.